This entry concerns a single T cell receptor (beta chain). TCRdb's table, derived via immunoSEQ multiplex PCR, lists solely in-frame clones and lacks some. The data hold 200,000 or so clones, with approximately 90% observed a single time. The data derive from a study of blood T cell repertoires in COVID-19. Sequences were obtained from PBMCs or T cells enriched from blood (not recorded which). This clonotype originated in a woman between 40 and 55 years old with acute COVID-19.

CDR3 sequence: CASSGRGGGVESPLHF. The CDR3 nucleotides are TGTGCCAGCAGTGGTCGGGGAGGGGGAGTAGAATCACCCCTCCACTTT. J is TRBJ1-6 and V is TRBV6-1; possible D gene TRBD1, 6 bases. Germline V gene lookup returns CDR1 MNHNS and CDR2 SASEGT. Trimming pared 4 bases from V and 10 bases from J, leaving 20 bases between. This CDR3 has 16 amino acids.